This TCR beta chain is from a study of post-analysis software for immune sequencing data. The CDR3 runs 17 residues. On this clonotype: As yet, its antigen is unknown. A junction boundary mismatches the germline segment, possibly from a read error.

Incorporated into the TCR beta cDNA libraries were unique molecular identifiers, which served to reduce PCR and sequencing biases. In TCRdb, the PCR reads were re-called with MiXCR into one record per CDR3 protein. The sample has fewer than 900,000 distinct CDR3 sequences; 40% to 55% are singletons. Study results and limitations: A significant reduction in normalized Chao1 diversity was observed in multiple sclerosis patients versus controls. TRBV5-6, TRBV5-1 and TRBV20-1 belonged to a set of about 5 TRBV segments that were more frequent in patients than controls.

The TCR was taken from a girl aged 10 to 17 with multiple sclerosis. The gene calls are TRBV12-3 or TRBV12-4 and TRBJ2-7, with 7 bases lining up with TRBD1. The DNA end is a closer match to TRBJ2-5, so the J assignment may be wrong. Material for sequencing was blood. CDR3 DNA: TGTGCCGGCAGTTTGGCCATTCAGGGGGATGTAAGAGAGACCCAGTACTTC. Translation gives CAGSLAIQGDVRETQYF.